A selection of T cell receptor beta chains follows, all from one sample in a study of blood T cell repertoires in COVID-19. Only in-frame clones appear in the TCRdb table, and some are missing; sequencing was by immunoSEQ multiplex PCR. The sample lists about 180,000 clones; approximately 90% were seen once. The sequenced material came from peripheral blood. The receptors were sampled from a man between 18 and 35 years old who had recovered from COVID-19. Each CDR3 is given with its conserved first and last residue. Clone size is shown for a subset of rows, as once, few, many or a class of expanded clone.

V: TRBV7-2
size: NA
CDR3: CASSLGAAQETQYF

V: TRBV5-4
size: NA
CDR3: CASSPGGPRVGNSPLHF

V: TRBV15
size: NA
CDR3: CATSRDLGGGTDTQYF

V: TRBV11-2
size: once
CDR3: CASSLDRTRVGTEAFF

V: TRBV25-1
size: once
CDR3: CASSGEGGAGGYTF

V: TRBV24-1
size: NA
CDR3: CATSVGAGKRYEQYF

V: TRBV12-5
size: NA
CDR3: CASGPDFGEQYF

V: TRBV7-2
size: NA
CDR3: CASSLDQGVGYTF

V: TRBV11-3
size: few
CDR3: CASSSDKGLVGNEQFF

V: TRBV15
size: once
CDR3: CATSRDQSGANEKLFF

V: TRBV7-2
size: NA
CDR3: CASSLTSGRIETQYF

V: TRBV6-4
size: NA
CDR3: CASAQQGTVRELFF

V: TRBV28
size: NA
CDR3: CASTRMGPTGEQFF

V: TRBV20-1
size: NA
CDR3: CSAMQGETQYF

V: TRBV9
size: few
CDR3: CASSVGLRQLNSGNTIYF

V: TRBV7-2
size: NA
CDR3: CASIRGTSNTEAFF

V: TRBV9
size: few
CDR3: CASSAGQGGTEAFF

V: TRBV5-6
size: NA
CDR3: CASSLDRELSEAFF

V: TRBV13
size: NA
CDR3: CASRPGGLAGVTDTQYF

V: TRBV6-2/TRBV6-3
size: NA
CDR3: CASSHQGTGAYEQYF

V: TRBV5-8
size: NA
CDR3: CASSRDFSGNTIYF

V: TRBV5-8
size: NA
CDR3: CASSPRVEDTQYF

V: TRBV25-1
size: NA
CDR3: CASSPRSPYEQYF

V: TRBV12-2
size: NA
CDR3: CASRSEGKWGGRYEQYF

V: TRBV5-6
size: NA
CDR3: CASSLRGIRGSPLHF

V: TRBV5-1
size: NA
CDR3: CASSLGPGEREAFF

V: TRBV14
size: NA
CDR3: CASSRDSLRDTQYF

V: TRBV6-2/TRBV6-3
size: NA
CDR3: CASSYIGPGGYTF

V: TRBV6-5
size: NA
CDR3: CAGSGGYNEQFF

V: TRBV29-1
size: few
CDR3: CSVVVQGAPGGYTF

V: TRBV28
size: NA
CDR3: CASSALPGQGVPETQYF

V: TRBV11-2
size: NA
CDR3: CASSRQGGANTGELFF

V: TRBV5-4
size: NA
CDR3: CASNLYLGSTGELFF

V: TRBV4-1
size: NA
CDR3: CASSLTSVSSYEQYF

V: TRBV10-3
size: few
CDR3: CAIKQGDQPQHF

V: TRBV24-1
size: NA
CDR3: CAIQGRDGYTF

V: TRBV15
size: NA
CDR3: CATSRLQQGFSYEQYF

V: TRBV7-9
size: NA
CDR3: CASSLGAGGHTDTQYF

V: TRBV9
size: once
CDR3: CASSPAAYNEQFF

V: TRBV7-2
size: few
CDR3: CASSKHRDRLSPLHF

V: TRBV5-4
size: NA
CDR3: CASSGISGSWADTQYF

V: TRBV29-1
size: few
CDR3: CSAEGGEQYF

V: TRBV6-2/TRBV6-3
size: NA
CDR3: CASSYFGGGDEQYF

V: TRBV6-5
size: NA
CDR3: CASRSGGGLQETQYF

V: TRBV4-2
size: once
CDR3: CASSHPLAGGYNEQFF

V: TRBV9
size: NA
CDR3: CASSAAGFENTGELFF